A single sample is the source of the 26 T cell receptor beta chains below, sequenced in a study of blood T cell repertoires in COVID-19. Profiled with immunoSEQ multiplex PCR; TCRdb holds only in-frame clones, not every one. This repertoire shows around 230,000 clones, around 83% found once; its top ten account for 8.2%. Sequencing was done on a sample of peripheral blood. The receptor set was obtained from a woman aged 45-65 years with acute or convalescent COVID-19.

V and J are TRBV6-2 or TRBV6-3 and TRBJ2-7; 9 bases fit TRBD1. The J segment lost 3 bases and the V segment lost 6 bases, leaving 6 bases of the junction unmatched. The CDR3 contains 14 residues. Germline CDR1 reads MNHEY; CDR2 reads SVGEGT. The CDR3 loop reads CASSRGTGLYEQYF. CDR3 bases: TGTGCCAGCAGCCGCGGGACAGGGCTCTACGAGCAGTACTTC.

This rearrangement joins TRBV4-2 to TRBJ2-3; the match to TRBD2 covers 13 bases. Looked up from germline, CDR1 is LGHNA and CDR2 is YNFKEQ. The CDR3 is 22 amino acids. Trimming took 2 bases from V and 0 from J; bases not matched to a gene: 17. This CDR3 reads CASSQPSRPGLAGEISTDTQYF. CDR3 sequence (DNA): TGTGCCAGCAGCCAACCCTCGCGCCCCGGACTAGCGGGAGAGATTAGCACAGATACGCAGTATTTT.

The sample holds one count of this clone. The chain couples TRBV18 to TRBJ2-5; a weak D match, TRBD1 (5 bases). Germline V lookup: CDR1 KGHSH, CDR2 LQKENI. V shed 2 bases and J shed 1 base, with 8 bases lying between them. The CDR3 extends over 14 amino acids. CDR3 region: CASSPETAQETQYF. Written as DNA, the CDR3 is TGTGCCAGCTCACCAGAGACAGCCCAAGAGACCCAGTACTTC.

The J gene is TRBJ1-2, the V gene TRBV30; D is undetermined. Per the germline V gene, CDR1 is GTSNPN and CDR2 is SVGIG (reference sequence). Trimming cost V 8 bases and J 3 bases, with 19 bases left between them. The CDR3 spans 14 residues. The DNA of the CDR3 is TGTGCCCACACCTTACAAGAGGGCTACTATGGCTACACCTTC. Protein sequence: CAHTLQEGYYGYTF.

The chain couples TRBV12-1 to TRBJ2-7; the D call in the table, TRBD2, was not verified against the DNA. TRBV12-1 is tagged as a pseudogene. The CDR3 is 15 residues long. CDR3 protein: CASPPSTQSPYEQYF. The CDR3 DNA follows: TGTGCCAGCCCCCCTTCGACTCAATCACCCTACGAGCAGTACTTC.

The chain links TRBV5-1 to TRBJ1-1, with D possibly TRBD1 on 6 matching bases. Germline CDR1 and CDR2: SGHRS and YFSETQ. The CDR3 loop spans 16 amino acids. Trimming took off 1 base at V and 6 bases at J, with 19 bases between the two ends. In DNA, the CDR3 is TGCGCCAGCAGCTTGTCCCCCGGGAGGGGGATATCTGAAGCTTTCTTT. It specifies CASSLSPGRGISEAFF.

The V call is TRBV23-1, the J call TRBJ1-1; D may be TRBD1 (5 bases). TRBV23-1 falls under the ORF class, with uncertain function. V was trimmed by 2 bases and J by 0 bases, leaving 10 bases between them. CDR3 length: 15 residues. In DNA form, the CDR3 reads TGCGCCAGCAGTCAAAGTTACAGGCTGAACACTGAAGCTTTCTTT. Protein product: CASSQSYRLNTEAFF.

This chain uses TRBV28 with TRBJ2-7; 7 nucleotides agree with TRBD1. The CDR3 is made up of 15 amino acids. Per the germline V gene, CDR1 is MDHEN and CDR2 is SYDVKM. The J segment lost 0 bases and the V segment lost 5 bases, leaving 7 bases of the junction unmatched. The CDR3 nucleotides are TGTGCCAGCAGTGCGCCGGGGACAGCCTCCTACGAGCAGTACTTC. Protein sequence: CASSAPGTASYEQYF. The full variable domain, in which reference TRBV28 and TRBJ2-7 provide the parts outside the CDR3, is DVKVTQSSRYLVKRTGEKVFLECVQDMDHENMFWYRQDPGLGLRLIYFSYDVKMKEKGDIPEGYSVSREKKERFSLILESASTNQTSMYLCASSAPGTASYEQYFGPGTRLTVT.

V usage is TRBV2 and J usage is TRBJ2-5; 10 bases agree with TRBD2. With V trimmed by 5 bases and J by 6 bases, 12 bases remained unmatched. The CDR3 runs to 16 residues. Germline loops: CDR1 SNHLY, CDR2 FYNNEI. The CDR3 nucleotides read TGTGCCAGCAGTCTATATTCAGCGGGAGGGCGCAAGACCCAGTACTTC. This sequence encodes CASSLYSAGGRKTQYF.

The chain uses TRBV29-1 and TRBJ2-7; 7 bases match TRBD2. J was trimmed by 4 bases and V by 3 bases; bases with no gene match: 15. The length of the CDR3 is 16 residues. Germline loops: CDR1 SQVTM, CDR2 ANQGSEA. For the CDR3, the DNA is TGCAGCGTTGACGGGCTAGCGGACGGGTCTTCTTACGAGCAGTACTTC. Amino acids: CSVDGLADGSSYEQYF.

The rearrangement joins TRBV6-5 to TRBJ1-5; no clear D gene. The CDR3 runs 15 residues. Trimming took 6 bases from V and 2 from J, leaving 14 bases between them. Germline CDR1 MNHEY, CDR2 SVGAGI. CDR3 amino acids: CASSDRPQGNQPQHF. The CDR3 DNA reads as TGTGCCAGCAGCGACCGACCTCAGGGCAATCAGCCCCAGCATTTT.

The chain carries TRBV28 and TRBJ1-1; TRBD1 matches at 8 bases. Germline V gene sequence: CDR1 MDHEN, CDR2 SYDVKM. The CDR3 length is 15 residues. V trimming: 7 bases; J trimming: 8 bases; junction bases outside the gene matches: 15. As DNA, the CDR3 is TGTGCCAGCATAGTAACAGGGGGACACTTCATGGAAGCTTTCTTT. Its translation is CASIVTGGHFMEAFF.

The chain joins TRBV11-2 to TRBJ1-2, with D perhaps matching TRBD1 (5 bases). Looked up from germline, CDR1 is SGHAT and CDR2 is FQNNGV. V lost 4 bases and J lost 4, with 10 bases in between. CDR3 length: 13 residues. CDR3 sequence: CASSSGNGYGYTF. The CDR3 DNA sequence: TGTGCCAGCAGCTCAGGGAACGGCTATGGCTACACCTTC.

This chain uses TRBV28 with TRBJ2-4, with TRBD1 matching 11 bases. The germline gives CDR1 MDHEN, CDR2 SYDVKM. This CDR3 spans 12 amino acids. V trimming: 8 bases; J trimming: 14 bases; junction bases outside the gene matches: 8. The CDR3 bases are TGTGCCAGCTGGGACAGGGGGGGTTTGAAGTACTTC. It translates to CASWDRGGLKYF.

The chain links TRBV28 to TRBJ1-2; 8 bases are a match to TRBD1. Per the germline V gene, CDR1 is MDHEN and CDR2 is SYDVKM. After removal of 2 bases from V and 6 bases from J, the junction contained 11 bases not matched to a gene. The CDR3 loop spans 16 amino acids. This chain's CDR3 is CASSLMGTGGADGYTF. The DNA for the CDR3 is TGTGCCAGCAGTTTAATGGGAACAGGGGGGGCAGATGGCTACACCTTC.

V gene TRBV28 combines with J gene TRBJ1-2; D gene ambiguous. Germline loops: CDR1 MDHEN, CDR2 SYDVKM. The CDR3 is 16 amino acids. V was cut by 1 base and J by 4 bases, with 16 bases left in between. This CDR3 reads CASSLFMSRDGYGYTF. For the CDR3, the DNA is TGTGCCAGCAGTTTATTTATGTCGAGGGATGGCTATGGCTACACCTTC.

In regard to this clone: Within the sample, other DNA sequences also encode this same CDR3. The V and J genes are TRBV10-3 and TRBJ2-1, with 7 positions matching TRBD2. J gave up 3 bases and V 0 bases, and 5 bases lay outside the gene matches. The CDR3 is made up of 16 amino acids. Germline CDR1 ENHRY, CDR2 SYGVKD. CDR3 sequence reads: CAISESGGSSYNEQFF. The CDR3 DNA sequence: TGTGCCATCAGTGAGTCGGGCGGGAGTAGCTACAATGAGCAGTTCTTC.

This clone was recorded only once. J is TRBJ2-2 and V is TRBV3-1 (or the pseudogene TRBV3-2); D is perhaps TRBD2 (5 bases). V lost 2 bases to trimming and J lost 7 bases, with 14 bases between them. CDR1 is LGHDT and CDR2 is YNNKEL in the germline V gene (reference sequence). This CDR3 contains 15 residues. This CDR3 is CASSQFEGAGGELFF. CDR3 nucleotide sequence: TGTGCCAGCAGCCAATTCGAGGGAGCCGGCGGGGAGCTGTTTTTT.

This clone was observed a handful of times. The gene calls are TRBV28 and TRBJ2-4; no definite D call. From germline, CDR1 is MDHEN and CDR2 SYDVKM. The V and J ends lost 1 base and 1 base respectively, with 11 bases between them. CDR3 length: 16 residues. The DNA of the CDR3 is TGTGCCAGCAGTTTATTTGGTGTCGGGGCCAAAAACATTCAGTACTTC. Translation: CASSLFGVGAKNIQYF.

The V gene is TRBV19, the J gene TRBJ2-7; 9 nucleotides agree with TRBD1. J gave up 6 bases and V 6 bases, and 3 bases lay outside the gene matches. Germline V gene sequence: CDR1 LNHDA, CDR2 SQIVND (reference sequence). The length of the CDR3 is 12 residues. The DNA for the CDR3 is TGTGCCAGTAGAACGGGACAGGGCGAGCAGTACTTC. Protein product: CASRTGQGEQYF.

This sequence joins TRBV27 and TRBJ2-7; 7 bases align to TRBD1. The CDR3 loop spans 16 amino acids. Looked up from germline, CDR1 is MNHEY and CDR2 is SMNVEV (reference sequence). V lost 4 bases and J lost 3; bases outside the gene matches: 12. The CDR3 protein is CASSSSPGTALYEQYF. DNA for the CDR3: TGTGCCAGCAGTTCCTCGCCGGGGACAGCTCTCTACGAGCAGTACTTC.

The J gene is TRBJ2-5, the V gene TRBV10-1, with a possible D match to TRBD1 (5 bases). The V end lost 3 bases, the J end lost 5 bases, and 16 bases lay between the germline ends. Germline V gives CDR1 WNHNN, CDR2 SYGVQD (reference sequence). This CDR3 contains 15 residues. The CDR3 region is CASSDRAGLRETQYF. The CDR3 DNA follows: TGCGCCAGCAGTGACCGGGCAGGGCTACGTGAGACCCAGTACTTC.

The chain combines TRBV7-2 with TRBJ1-1; D call uncertain. Germline V gene sequence: CDR1 SGHTA, CDR2 FQGNSA. V gave up 3 bases and J gave up 0 bases, with 8 bases separating them. The CDR3 has 14 residues. DNA for the CDR3: TGTGCCAGCAGCTTGTGGGCTTTGAACACTGAAGCTTTCTTT. Translating gives CASSLWALNTEAFF.

V and J are TRBV30 and TRBJ2-1; 12 bases agree with TRBD2. The V gene's germline CDR1 is GTSNPN and CDR2 SVGIG (reference sequence). The length of the CDR3 is 15 residues. V trimming: 5 bases; J trimming: 4 bases; junction bases outside the gene matches: 6. The CDR3 sequence is CAWETSGGKYNEQFF. In nucleotides, the CDR3 is TGTGCCTGGGAAACTAGCGGGGGGAAATACAATGAGCAGTTCTTC. The full variable domain, its missing parts supplied by reference TRBV30 and TRBJ2-1, is SQTIHQWPATLVQPVGSPLSLECTVEGTSNPNLYWYRQAAGRGLQLLFYSVGIGQISSEVPQNLSASRPQDRQFILSSKKLLLSDSGFYLCAWETSGGKYNEQFFGPGTRLTVL.

The chain has TRBV5-1 and TRBJ2-7, with TRBD1 matching over 9 bases. V lost 2 bases, J lost 5 bases, and 11 bases stayed unmatched. CDR3 length equals 16 residues. CDR1 is SGHRS, CDR2 YFSETQ, per germline. CDR3 in amino acids: CASSLYGQGKNNEQYF. The DNA of the CDR3 is TGCGCCAGCAGCTTATATGGACAGGGGAAGAACAACGAGCAGTACTTC.

This rearrangement joins TRBV6-5 to TRBJ2-5; 7 bases match TRBD1. Germline-derived CDR1 and CDR2 are MNHEY and SVGAGI. The CDR3 loop spans 15 amino acids. J gave up 5 bases and V 5 bases, and 11 bases lay outside the gene matches. DNA of the CDR3: TGTGCCAGCAGTCGACCCACAGGGGCGAGGGAGACCCAGTACTTC. Its translation: CASSRPTGARETQYF.